This T cell receptor beta chain derives from a study of Graves' ophthalmopathy and Graves' hyperthyroidism. General study results and limits: Detection in blood was also observed for most expanded thyroid clonotypes above 0.001 frequency.

CDR3 regions of TCR beta were amplified from RNA transcripts. HTBI primers were used in a first-round RT-PCR, which preceded a second-round multiplex PCR. TCRdb re-called the multiplex PCR reads through MiXCR, storing one row per CDR3 protein. The sample comprises 300,000 to 350,000 distinct CDR3 sequences, roughly a sixth of which are singletons, and roughly 12% rests with the top ten. This clonotype was recorded many times. Its antigen is as yet unknown. V shed 4 bases, J shed 2 bases, and the junction held 12 bases outside the gene matches. Looked up from germline, CDR1 is SGHDT and CDR2 is YYEEEE. The CDR3 contains 18 residues.

This TCR was sampled from an adult man with Graves' ophthalmopathy. The sample consisted of peripheral blood. The chain joins TRBV5-6 to TRBJ2-7; 13 nucleotides line up with TRBD2. CDR3 amino acids: CASSAIYPGLAGTYEQYF. The CDR3 DNA sequence: TGTGCCAGCAGCGCGATCTATCCGGGACTAGCGGGAACCTACGAGCAGTACTTC.